This entry features one T cell receptor beta chain sequence. The method was immunoSEQ multiplex PCR; TCRdb's version includes in-frame clones alone and lacks a portion of them. Of 80,000 to 100,000 clones in the sample, roughly 79% were seen once. Brentuximab vedotin exposure varied, and every patient relapsed after autologous stem cell transplantation. This sample stems from a study of PD-1 blockade in classical Hodgkin lymphoma. CDR3 length: 18 residues. Trimming left V 2 bases short and J 1 base short, with 22 bases between. Germline V lookup: CDR1 SGHNT, CDR2 YYREEE (reference sequence). The input for sequencing was peripheral blood mononuclear cells (PBMCs), taken before the second cycle of nivolumab. The TCR comes from a human donor with classical Hodgkin lymphoma. This chain connects TRBV5-4 to TRBJ2-7; tentative D call: TRBD1 (5 bases). The DNA for the CDR3 is TGTGCCAGCAGCTTTCCTTCCCCTCAGGGCGAAGAATCCTACGAGCAGTACTTC. It encodes CASSFPSPQGEESYEQYF. The full variable domain, rest sourced from reference TRBV5-4 and TRBJ2-7, is ETGVTQSPTHLIKTRGQQVTLRCSSQSGHNTVSWYQQALGQGPQFIFQYYREEENGRGNFPPRFSGLQFPNYSSELNVNALELDDSALYLCASSFPSPQGEESYEQYFGPGTRLTVT.